A selection of T cell receptor beta chains follows, all from one sample in a study of T cell changes during pregnancy in multiple sclerosis. Generated by immunoSEQ multiplex PCR, the TCRdb table keeps only in-frame clones and is missing some. Found here are approximately 130,000 clones, 93% of them singletons; the top ten hold 6.2%. Sample: peripheral blood, taken before pregnancy. The receptors were gathered from a female donor with multiple sclerosis, enrolled in a pregnancy study. CDR3s include the opening cysteine and the closing phenylalanine or tryptophan. The size field is filled for only some rows; it gives once, few, many or a size class.

>TRBV19|NA
CASSSTGTLYGYTF
>TRBV6-5|NA
CASSLQGGANTEAFF
>TRBV6-6|once
CASSYSSGNGYTF
>TRBV21-1|NA
CASSKPSRGGYTF
>TRBV19|NA
CASSLGTGRNSPLHF
>TRBV5-1|NA
CASSLSTGTGGVGYTF
>TRBV5-4|NA
CASSEDRGPIQYF
>TRBV30|NA
CAWSSSRAEAFF
>TRBV19|NA
CASSIIRITSTDTQYF
>TRBV28|NA
CASRAQGTPSTDTQYF
>TRBV2|NA
CASSVQGSTDTQYF
>TRBV15|NA
CATSRPGQREKLFF
>TRBV5-4|NA
CASSLGGDNYEQYF
>TRBV18|few
CASSPGTTRGLGGYTF
>TRBV15|NA
CATSHTGDTEAFF
>TRBV19|NA
CASRKPPGAGELFF
>TRBV27|NA
CASSPLSFAYEQYF
>TRBV7-2|NA
CASSLTGGPGELFF
>TRBV7-8|NA
CASNFRPGRVTEAFF
>TRBV2|NA
CASRGTGGRNQPQHF
>TRBV30|NA
CAWSGTGNTEAFF
>TRBV2|NA
CASRQDRTTYEQYF
>TRBV11-2|NA
CASSLLAGDNEQFF
>TRBV7-9|NA
CATGGDYGYTF
>TRBV10-3|NA
CAIAGTGTGELFF
>TRBV11-2|NA
CASREPGDTQYF
>TRBV28|NA
CASSLSVTGNTIYF
>TRBV7-9|NA
CASSHRTPPTEAFF
>TRBV5-5|once
CASSLFFYGGAPDTEAFF
>TRBV19|NA
CASSMGRYSSHGYTF
>TRBV5-4|NA
CASSNRDRQETQYF
>TRBV7-2|NA
CASRRGLYESTYEQYF
>TRBV10-3|NA
CAISEFRTGVSYEQYF
>TRBV18|NA
CASSPPINPRETQYF
>TRBV30|NA
CAWSVRGTGEAFF
>TRBV5-4|NA
CASSSYRDTGNTIYF
>TRBV6-5|once
CASSNQGFGANVLTF
>TRBV4-2|NA
CASHPGLAGWSGELFF
>TRBV7-8|NA
CASSLQGRTDTQYF
>TRBV14|NA
CASSQIQGAPAFF
>TRBV7-9|NA
CASSALPGQGITDTQYF
>TRBV10-3|NA
CAISEPMSVNTEAFF
>TRBV30|NA
CAWSGQGARYNEQFF
>TRBV7-2|once
CASSLDLDTQYF
>TRBV29-1|NA
CSVGPGKETQYF
>TRBV5-4|NA
CASTGRGNTEAFF
>TRBV27|NA
CASSLTATGSGYTF
>TRBV5-4|NA
CASSLEQQSIYGYTF
>TRBV2|once
CASRGLAGNEQFF
>TRBV5-1|NA
CASGPGLAGGGTDTQYF